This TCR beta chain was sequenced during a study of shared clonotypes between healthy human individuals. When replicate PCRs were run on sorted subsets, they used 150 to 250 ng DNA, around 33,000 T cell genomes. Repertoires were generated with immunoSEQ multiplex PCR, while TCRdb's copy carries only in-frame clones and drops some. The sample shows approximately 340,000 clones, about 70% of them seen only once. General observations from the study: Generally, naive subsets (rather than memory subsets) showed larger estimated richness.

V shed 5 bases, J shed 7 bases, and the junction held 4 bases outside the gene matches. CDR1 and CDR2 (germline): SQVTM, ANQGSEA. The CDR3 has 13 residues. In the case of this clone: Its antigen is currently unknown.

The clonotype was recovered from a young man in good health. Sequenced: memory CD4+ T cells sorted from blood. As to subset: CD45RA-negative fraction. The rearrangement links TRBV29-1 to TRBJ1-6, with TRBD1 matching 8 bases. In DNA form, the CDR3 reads TGCAGCGTTTGGTCAGGGGGCAATTCACCCCTCCACTTT. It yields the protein CSVWSGGNSPLHF.